The present T cell receptor (beta chain) was sequenced within a study of T cells in Graves' hyperthyroidism and ophthalmopathy. Researchers took RNA transcripts and amplified the TCR beta CDR3 regions from them. In the first-round RT-PCR of the TCR CDR3, the HTBI primer set was used. A single record per CDR3 protein comes from TCRdb applying MiXCR to the multiplex PCR reads. The sample yields about 540,000 distinct CDR3 sequences, about 43% seen once. Stability of Graves' hyperthyroidism was defined as absent ophthalmopathy progression within 18 months. This clonotype was seen at least ten times. What it recognizes is unknown. Trimming shortened V by 3 bases and J by 1 base, and 12 bases separated the two germline ends. This CDR3 has 16 amino acids. Findings and limits, study-wide: Stable hyperthyroidism was separated from ophthalmopathy by a model based on 13 V-J features. Ophthalmopathy, which appeared later, was predicted by the model a median roughly 6.4 months before onset. Also found in blood were most expanded thyroid clonotypes above 0.001.

The V call is TRBV12-3 or TRBV12-4, the J call TRBJ2-2, with a weak D call TRBD2 (6 bases). This TCR was recovered from a woman between 18 and 30 years old with Graves' hyperthyroidism. The sequenced sample was peripheral blood or thyroid tissue (not recorded which). This chain's CDR3 is CASSLNPGVNTGELFF. The CDR3 nucleotides are TGTGCCAGCAGTTTGAATCCGGGGGTGAACACCGGGGAGCTGTTTTTT.